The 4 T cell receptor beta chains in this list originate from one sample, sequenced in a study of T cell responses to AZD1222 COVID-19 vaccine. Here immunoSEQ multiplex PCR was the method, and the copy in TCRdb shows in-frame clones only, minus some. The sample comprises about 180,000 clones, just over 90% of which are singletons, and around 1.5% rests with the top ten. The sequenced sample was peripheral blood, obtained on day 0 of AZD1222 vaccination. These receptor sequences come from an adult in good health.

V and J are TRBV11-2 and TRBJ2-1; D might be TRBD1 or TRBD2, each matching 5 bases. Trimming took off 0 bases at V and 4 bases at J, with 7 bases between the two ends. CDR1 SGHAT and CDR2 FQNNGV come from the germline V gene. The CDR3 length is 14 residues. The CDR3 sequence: CASSLDGGYNEQFF. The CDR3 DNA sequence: TGTGCCAGCAGCTTAGATGGGGGATACAATGAGCAGTTCTTC. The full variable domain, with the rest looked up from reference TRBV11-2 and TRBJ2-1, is EAGVAQSPRYKIIEKRQSVAFWCNPISGHATLYWYQQILGQGPKLLIQFQNNGVVDDSQLPKDRFSAERLKGVDSTLKIQPAKLEDSAVYLCASSLDGGYNEQFFGPGTRLTVL.

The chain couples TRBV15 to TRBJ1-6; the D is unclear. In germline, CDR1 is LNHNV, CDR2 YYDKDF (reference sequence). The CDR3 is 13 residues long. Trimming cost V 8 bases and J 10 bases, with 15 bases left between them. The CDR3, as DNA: TGTGCCACCGTAGCGCCTCGTGGATCACCCCTCCACTTT. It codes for CATVAPRGSPLHF.

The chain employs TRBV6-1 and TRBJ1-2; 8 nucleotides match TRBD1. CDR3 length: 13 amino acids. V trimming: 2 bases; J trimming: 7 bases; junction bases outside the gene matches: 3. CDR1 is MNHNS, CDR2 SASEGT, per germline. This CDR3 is CASSEQGALGYTF. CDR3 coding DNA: TGTGCCAGCAGTGAACAGGGGGCGCTTGGCTACACCTTC.

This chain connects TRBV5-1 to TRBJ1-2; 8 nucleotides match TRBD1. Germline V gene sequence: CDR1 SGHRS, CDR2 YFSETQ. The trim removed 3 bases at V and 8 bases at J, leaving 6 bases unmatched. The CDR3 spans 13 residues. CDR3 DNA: TGCGCCAGCAGCTCAGGTGACAGGGGAGGCTACACCTTC. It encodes CASSSGDRGGYTF.